These 25 T cell receptor beta chains were all obtained from the same sample, sequenced in a study of cytomegalovirus exposure and HLA in healthy donors. The PCR had 60 Vbeta and 13 Jbeta primers. Clones were sequenced by immunoSEQ multiplex PCR, and TCRdb holds only the in-frame ones, with some missing. Of roughly 100,000 clones listed, about two thirds were seen once; the top ten hold approximately 0.8%. The sequenced sample was PBMCs. The receptors here all came from a boy aged 5-17 years in good health and CMV-seronegative.

The J gene is TRBJ2-7, the V gene TRBV9; D remains ambiguous. The CDR3 sequence is 13 residues long. Germline V gene lookup returns CDR1 SGDLS and CDR2 YYNGEE. V dropped 4 bases and J dropped 4 bases, with 12 bases sitting between them. CDR3 loop: CASSPRASYEQYF. The CDR3 DNA reads as TGTGCCAGCAGCCCACGAGCGAGTTACGAGCAGTACTTC.

This chain links TRBV7-2 with TRBJ1-6; 9 positions match TRBD1. Per the germline V gene, CDR1 is SGHTA and CDR2 is FQGNSA. V trimming: 3 bases; J trimming: 5 bases; junction bases outside the gene matches: 5. The CDR3 sequence is 16 residues long. CDR3 coding DNA: TGTGCCAGCAGCTTGACAGGGGGAAGGGATAATTCACCCCTCCACTTT. Encoded protein: CASSLTGGRDNSPLHF.

This sequence joins TRBV6-1 and TRBJ2-7, with D possibly being TRBD2 (5 bases). The CDR3 runs to 16 residues. In germline, CDR1 is MNHNS, CDR2 SASEGT. V was trimmed by 2 bases and J by 7 bases, leaving 21 bases between them. CDR3 coding DNA: TGTGCCAGCAGTGAATATATGGCGGGCGCGGAGTTGGAGCAGTACTTC. This sequence encodes CASSEYMAGAELEQYF.

This chain joins TRBV7-9 and TRBJ1-1, with 10 bases identical to TRBD1. The CDR3 length is 15 residues. The V segment lost 1 base and the J segment 4 bases; nucleotides outside the gene matches: 3. Germline-derived CDR1 and CDR2 are SEHNR and FQNEAQ (reference sequence). The CDR3 is CASSLVGTGVTEAFF. The CDR3 DNA is TGTGCCAGCAGCTTAGTGGGGACAGGGGTCACTGAAGCTTTCTTT.

The chain joins TRBV10-3 to TRBJ1-1, with D possibly being TRBD1 (5 bases). The CDR3 runs to 12 residues. Germline CDR1 is ENHRY and CDR2 is SYGVKD. With 8 bases removed from V and 2 bases from J, the gap between germline ends came to 9 bases. For the CDR3, the DNA is TGTGCCATCGGGGCCAGCAACACTGAAGCTTTCTTT. It yields the protein CAIGASNTEAFF.

The chain joins TRBV29-1 to TRBJ2-1; D perhaps matches TRBD2 (6 bases). The germline V gene encodes CDR1 SQVTM and CDR2 ANQGSEA. The CDR3 totals 13 residues. Trimming left V 4 bases short and J 3 bases short, with 10 bases between. In DNA, the CDR3 is TGCAGCGTTGTTTTAGCGGACTACAATGAGCAGTTCTTC. This codes for CSVVLADYNEQFF.

This clone has just a few counts. The V call is TRBV6-1, the J call TRBJ1-2; 7 bases line up with TRBD1. The V gene end was trimmed by 7 bases and the J gene end by 4 bases; junction bases not matched to a gene: 6. Germline assignment: CDR1 MNHNS and CDR2 SASEGT. The length of the CDR3 is 13 residues. As DNA, the CDR3 is TGTGCCAGCAAGCTCCGGGACAGCTATGGCTACACCTTC. Amino acids: CASKLRDSYGYTF.

V usage is TRBV29-1 and J usage is TRBJ1-2; maybe TRBD1 (6 bases). The V end was cut by 7 bases, the J end by 2 bases, with 11 bases between. Germline values: CDR1 SQVTM, CDR2 ANQGSEA. The CDR3 spans 12 residues. Here the CDR3 reads CSATGSNYGYTF. CDR3 coding DNA: TGCAGCGCGACAGGTTCAAACTATGGCTACACCTTC.

The V call is TRBV6-5, the J call TRBJ2-7; 10 bases are a match to TRBD2. CDR3 length equals 14 residues. The V segment lost 5 bases and the J segment 0 bases; nucleotides outside the gene matches: 1. The germline V gene encodes CDR1 MNHEY and CDR2 SVGAGI. The CDR3 sequence is CASSSGRGSYEQYF. As DNA, the CDR3 is TGTGCCAGCAGTAGCGGGAGGGGCTCCTACGAGCAGTACTTC.

The rearrangement links TRBV7-9 to TRBJ2-7; 12 nucleotides line up with TRBD2. The J segment lost 7 bases and the V segment lost 2 bases, leaving 12 bases of the junction unmatched. The germline V gene has CDR1 SEHNR and CDR2 FQNEAQ (reference sequence). The CDR3 is 17 residues long. This chain's CDR3 is CASSLTPETSGGNEQYF. CDR3 nucleotides: TGTGCCAGCAGCTTAACCCCGGAGACTAGCGGGGGAAATGAGCAGTACTTC.

Written as DNA, the CDR3 is TGTGCCAGCAGTTTAGGGCGGGGGGAGGGCGAGCAGTACTTC. This codes for CASSLGRGEGEQYF. The rearrangement links TRBV27 to TRBJ2-7; 8 positions match TRBD2. This CDR3 contains 14 residues. Germline V CDR1 and CDR2: MNHEY, SMNVEV (reference sequence). The trim removed 2 bases at V and 6 bases at J, leaving 6 bases unmatched.

The rearrangement joins TRBV6-5 to TRBJ1-2, with a weak D call TRBD1 (5 bases). This CDR3 contains 15 residues. Germline CDR1 is MNHEY and CDR2 is SVGAGI. Between the trimmed V and J ends, which lost 7 bases and 4 bases, there was a span of 19 bases. This CDR3 is CASTGGPRRSYGYTF. The CDR3 DNA is TGTGCCAGCACCGGGGGTCCCCGCAGGAGCTATGGCTACACCTTC.

This clone was found a few times. A read error may account for a junction end that differs from germline. For the CDR3, the DNA is TGCGCCAGCAGCCAGGGGACAGGTAGCGATCAGCCCCAGCATTTT. Residues: CASSQGTGSDQPQHF. This sequence joins TRBV4-3 and TRBJ1-5; 8 bases are a match to TRBD1. Germline V gives CDR1 LGHNA, CDR2 YSLEER. The length of the CDR3 is 15 residues.

J is TRBJ1-1 and V is TRBV29-1; tentatively, D is TRBD1 (5 bases). Between the trimmed V and J ends, which lost 7 bases and 1 base, there was a span of 7 bases. Germline assignment: CDR1 SQVTM and CDR2 ANQGSEA. The CDR3 runs 11 residues. The CDR3 nucleotides read TGCAGCGCCCAGGGGAACACTGAAGCTTTCTTT. This codes for CSAQGNTEAFF.

The rearrangement joins TRBV7-9 to TRBJ2-3, with TRBD2 matching over 7 bases. CDR1 is SEHNR, CDR2 FQNEAQ, per germline (reference sequence). Trimming at V came to 5 bases and at J to 6 bases, leaving 14 bases not matched to a gene. This CDR3 comprises 16 residues. The DNA for the CDR3 is TGTGCCAGCAGCAAAGAGGGCGGGAGTCGGTCGGATACGCAGTATTTT. This codes for CASSKEGGSRSDTQYF.

The chain couples TRBV25-1 to TRBJ1-4; D remains unclear. V lost 5 bases and J 8 bases, leaving 18 bases between the germline ends. The length of the CDR3 is 15 residues. Germline lookup yields CDR1 MGHDK and CDR2 SYGVNS. The CDR3 nucleotides are TGTGCCAGCAGTATCAGTCGGGGTTCGGGAGAAAAACTGTTTTTT. Its protein is CASSISRGSGEKLFF.

This rearrangement joins TRBV5-6 to TRBJ1-2; possibly TRBD1 for D (6 bases). V shed 7 bases and J shed 2 bases, with 12 bases lying between them. CDR3 length equals 13 residues. CDR1 SGHDT and CDR2 YYEEEE come from the germline V gene. The CDR3 loop is CASGGAGNYGYTF. CDR3 DNA sequence: TGTGCCAGCGGGGGGGCCGGAAACTATGGCTACACCTTC.

The chain employs TRBV28 and TRBJ1-4; D is perhaps TRBD1 (6 bases). The CDR3 sequence is 13 residues long. Per the germline V gene, CDR1 is MDHEN and CDR2 is SYDVKM. The V gene lost 4 bases and the J gene lost 5 bases, with 8 bases spanning the gap. The DNA of the CDR3 is TGTGCCAGCAGTTCCGGGACAAATGAAAAACTGTTTTTT. Protein: CASSSGTNEKLFF.

The chain links TRBV4-3 to TRBJ1-4, with TRBD1 identical over 10 bases. Per germline, CDR1 LGHNA and CDR2 YSLEER. This CDR3 spans 17 amino acids. The junction had 3 bases not matched to a gene; V was cut back by 1 base and J by 1 base. CDR3 in amino acids: CASSQGGTGETNEKLFF. The CDR3 DNA sequence: TGCGCCAGCAGCCAAGGGGGGACAGGGGAAACTAATGAAAAACTGTTTTTT.

The chain employs TRBV5-1 and TRBJ2-3; D gene uncertain. CDR1 is SGHRS and CDR2 is YFSETQ in the germline V gene. CDR3 length: 11 residues. V dropped 2 bases and J dropped 4 bases, with 2 bases sitting between them. The CDR3 reads CASSFADTQYF. In nucleotides, the CDR3 is TGCGCCAGCAGCTTCGCAGATACGCAGTATTTT.

The CDR3: CASRSGTGIFDTEAFF. CDR3 DNA sequence: TGTGCCAGCAGGTCCGGGACAGGGATTTTTGACACTGAAGCTTTCTTT. J is TRBJ1-1 and V is TRBV6-6; TRBD1 agrees at 9 bases. This CDR3 has 16 amino acids. The J segment lost 3 bases and the V segment lost 6 bases, leaving 11 bases of the junction unmatched. Per germline, CDR1 MNHNY and CDR2 SVGAGI (reference sequence).

The chain links TRBV25-1 to TRBJ2-5; D is ambiguous. The V and J ends lost 7 bases and 1 base respectively, with 10 bases between them. Germline CDR1 is MGHDK and CDR2 is SYGVNS. The CDR3 sequence is 13 residues long. The CDR3 loop is CASTEPSQETQYF. DNA of the CDR3: TGTGCCAGCACCGAGCCCTCCCAAGAGACCCAGTACTTC. Combining the CDR3 with reference TRBV25-1 and TRBJ2-5 gives the whole variable domain EADIYQTPRYLVIGTGKKITLECSQTMGHDKMYWYQQDPGMELHLIHYSYGVNSTEKGDLSSESTVSRIRTEHFPLTLESARPSHTSQYLCASTEPSQETQYFGPGTRLLVL.

This clone was seen more than once but under ten times. The rearrangement uses TRBV5-1 and TRBJ1-2, with TRBD1 matching 7 bases. This CDR3 spans 13 amino acids. J gave up 8 bases and V 3 bases, and 7 bases lay outside the gene matches. Looked up from germline, CDR1 is SGHRS and CDR2 is YFSETQ. The CDR3 spells CASSSLGGDGYTF. The CDR3 nucleotides read TGCGCCAGCAGCTCCTTAGGGGGCGACGGCTACACCTTC.

The V and J genes are TRBV11-3 and TRBJ2-3; tentatively, D is TRBD1 (7 bases). This CDR3 has 14 amino acids. V dropped 5 bases and J dropped 2 bases, with 11 bases sitting between them. Germline V gene lookup returns CDR1 SGHNT and CDR2 YENEEA. This chain's CDR3 is CASSQGGYTDTQYF. As DNA, the CDR3 is TGTGCCAGCAGCCAGGGGGGCTACACAGATACGCAGTATTTT. Supplemented by reference TRBV11-3 and TRBJ2-3, the full variable domain reads EAGVVQSPRYKIIEKKQPVAFWCNPISGHNTLYWYLQNLGQGPELLIRYENEEAVDDSQLPKDRFSAERLKGVDSTLKIQPAELGDSAVYLCASSQGGYTDTQYFGPGTRLTVL.

This clone was counted between two and nine times. V and J are TRBV2 and TRBJ1-5; D is ambiguous. The CDR3 is 15 residues long. V lost 1 base to trimming and J lost 0 bases, with 7 bases between them. Germline V gives CDR1 SNHLY, CDR2 FYNNEI. The CDR3: CASSEVSYSNQPQHF. The CDR3 coding sequence is TGTGCCAGCAGTGAAGTTTCCTATAGCAATCAGCCCCAGCATTTT.